This TCR beta chain was recovered during a study of cytomegalovirus exposure and HLA in healthy donors. Primers included in the PCR were 60 Vbeta and 13 Jbeta primers. Only in-frame clones appear in the TCRdb table, and some are missing; sequencing was by immunoSEQ multiplex PCR. The sample has 150,000 to 250,000 clones, roughly 79% seen once. There are 13 residues in the CDR3. Germline trimming cut 4 bases from V and 6 bases from J; bases unmatched to any gene: 4. Germline V gene data show CDR1 as SGDLS and CDR2 as YYNGEE. The receptor was derived from a man aged 25-45 years in good health and CMV-seronegative. Sequencing input: PBMCs. The rearrangement joins TRBV9 to TRBJ2-7; 10 nucleotides align to TRBD2. CDR3 residues: CASSSSGRGEQYF. CDR3 DNA: TGTGCCAGCAGCTCTAGCGGGAGAGGCGAGCAGTACTTC. The whole variable domain, filled in from reference TRBV9 and TRBJ2-7, reads DSGVTQTPKHLITATGQRVTLRCSPRSGDLSVYWYQQSLDQGLQFLIQYYNGEERAKGNILERFSAQQFPDLHSELNLSSLELGDSALYFCASSSSGRGEQYFGPGTRLTVT.